The 11 T cell receptor beta chains presented below share a single source sample, sequenced in a study of T cell responses to AZD1222 COVID-19 vaccine. The protocol was immunoSEQ multiplex PCR, while the TCRdb copy is restricted to in-frame clones and leaves out a portion. Of more than 70,000 clones detected, roughly nine tenths appear once; the ten largest clones hold approximately 3.2%. This specimen consisted of peripheral blood, obtained 28 days after the second AZD1222 dose. These receptors were taken from an adult who received the AZD1222 COVID-19 vaccine.

This chain uses TRBV29-1 with TRBJ2-5, with 9 bases fitting TRBD1. The V and J ends lost 7 bases and 5 bases, in that order; junction bases with no gene match: 5. This CDR3 region has 12 residues. Germline values: CDR1 SQVTM, CDR2 ANQGSEA. The CDR3 is CSGGTGTETQYF. The CDR3, as DNA: TGCAGCGGGGGGACAGGGACGGAGACCCAGTACTTC.

The CDR3 loop reads CASSPGPGRGNTEAFF. The CDR3 nucleotides read TGTGCCAGCAGCCCGGGCCCCGGTAGGGGAAACACTGAAGCTTTCTTT. This sequence joins TRBV9 and TRBJ1-1; D is perhaps TRBD1 (5 bases). V gave up 4 bases and J gave up 2 bases, with 18 bases separating them. This CDR3 comprises 16 residues. CDR1 SGDLS and CDR2 YYNGEE come from the germline V gene.

The chain's CDR3 is CASSSGQGGTGELFF. DNA of the CDR3: TGTGCCAGCAGCTCGGGACAGGGGGGCACCGGGGAGCTGTTTTTT. The V call is TRBV7-3, the J call TRBJ2-2; 11 bases match TRBD1. V shed 4 bases, J shed 4 bases, and the junction held 2 bases outside the gene matches. The V gene's germline CDR1 is SGHTA and CDR2 FQGTGA. The CDR3 is 15 residues long.

The chain is built from TRBV5-4 and TRBJ2-1; the match to TRBD2 covers 15 bases. CDR3 length: 16 residues. Germline-derived CDR1 and CDR2 are SGHNT and YYREEE (reference sequence). The junction had 4 bases not matched to a gene; V was cut back by 3 bases and J by 6 bases. The CDR3 is CASSSRTSGRANEQFF. The CDR3 DNA sequence: TGTGCCAGCAGCTCCAGGACTAGCGGGAGGGCCAATGAGCAGTTCTTC.

The rearrangement links TRBV4-1 to TRBJ1-2; weak D call: TRBD1 (6 bases). Looked up from germline, CDR1 is MGHRA and CDR2 is YSYEKL. This CDR3 spans 15 amino acids. Trimming took off 0 bases at V and 8 bases at J, with 16 bases between the two ends. The CDR3 is CASSQDQGTWRGYTF. In DNA form, the CDR3 reads TGCGCCAGCAGCCAAGATCAAGGGACATGGAGGGGCTACACCTTC.

The chain joins TRBV19 to TRBJ1-4; 8 nucleotides agree with TRBD1. J lost 8 bases, V lost 5 bases, and 13 bases had no gene match. Germline-derived CDR1 and CDR2 are LNHDA and SQIVND (reference sequence). This CDR3 has 16 amino acids. For the CDR3, the DNA is TGTGCCAGTAGTTCCCCGACAGGGGTATCTGACGAAAAACTGTTTTTT. This sequence encodes CASSSPTGVSDEKLFF.

The chain is built from TRBV7-9 and TRBJ1-2; 7 bases align to TRBD1. V was pared by 3 bases and J by 7 bases, with 11 bases of the junction left unmatched. Germline CDR1 is SEHNR and CDR2 is FQNEAQ (reference sequence). CDR3 size: 15 residues. CDR3 sequence: CASSLVLGGASGYTF. Written as DNA, the CDR3 is TGTGCCAGCAGCTTGGTGTTAGGGGGCGCGAGTGGCTACACCTTC.

This chain connects TRBV6-1 to TRBJ2-7, with D possibly matching TRBD2 (6 bases). Trimming took 3 bases from V and 2 from J, leaving 11 bases between them. The CDR3 runs 14 residues. The germline V gene has CDR1 MNHNS and CDR2 SASEGT. CDR3 protein: CASSDRASAYEQYF. DNA for the CDR3: TGTGCCAGCAGTGACAGGGCTAGCGCCTACGAGCAGTACTTC.

CDR3 in DNA: TGTGCTAGTGGTTTGGTAGGGGGCACTGAAGCTTTCTTT. Amino acids: CASGLVGGTEAFF. The V gene is TRBV12-5, the J gene TRBJ1-1; weak D call: TRBD1 (6 bases). The CDR3 loop spans 13 amino acids. The germline CDR1 and CDR2 sequences are LGHNT and FRNRAP. V was pared by 0 bases and J by 4 bases, with 6 bases between.

The chain uses TRBV7-9 and TRBJ1-3; D is possibly TRBD1 (5 bases). The V gene's germline CDR1 is SEHNR and CDR2 FQNEAQ (reference sequence). There are 16 residues in the CDR3. The ends were cut back, 2 bases at V and 4 bases at J, with 15 bases in the middle. The CDR3: CASSLYRGAPGNTIYF. CDR3 in DNA: TGTGCCAGCAGCTTATACCGAGGGGCTCCGGGAAACACCATATATTTT.

V and J are TRBV2 and TRBJ2-3, with TRBD1 matching over 8 bases. CDR3 size: 15 residues. CDR1 is SNHLY and CDR2 is FYNNEI in the germline V gene. The ends lost 5 bases at V and 8 bases at J; junction bases unmatched: 12. This chain's CDR3 is CASSRETGASVTQYF. DNA of the CDR3: TGTGCCAGCAGTCGGGAGACAGGGGCTTCGGTTACGCAGTATTTT.